This TCR beta chain was profiled in a study of control samples from healthy donors and cancer patients. This CDR3 region has 14 residues. The J segment lost 0 bases and the V segment lost 4 bases, leaving 3 bases of the junction unmatched. The germline V gene encodes CDR1 SGHRS and CDR2 YFSETQ. Only in-frame clones appear in the TCRdb table, and some are missing; sequencing was by immunoSEQ multiplex PCR. The data contain more than 150,000 clones, around 93% of them seen just once; the ten biggest clones take up about 1.5%. This TCR was recovered from a man aged 18 to 29 in good health. The sequenced sample was blood. The chain links TRBV5-1 to TRBJ1-1; 7 positions match TRBD1. This CDR3 reads CASSQDRVNTEAFF. In DNA, the CDR3 is TGCGCCAGCAGCCAAGACAGGGTGAACACTGAAGCTTTCTTT.